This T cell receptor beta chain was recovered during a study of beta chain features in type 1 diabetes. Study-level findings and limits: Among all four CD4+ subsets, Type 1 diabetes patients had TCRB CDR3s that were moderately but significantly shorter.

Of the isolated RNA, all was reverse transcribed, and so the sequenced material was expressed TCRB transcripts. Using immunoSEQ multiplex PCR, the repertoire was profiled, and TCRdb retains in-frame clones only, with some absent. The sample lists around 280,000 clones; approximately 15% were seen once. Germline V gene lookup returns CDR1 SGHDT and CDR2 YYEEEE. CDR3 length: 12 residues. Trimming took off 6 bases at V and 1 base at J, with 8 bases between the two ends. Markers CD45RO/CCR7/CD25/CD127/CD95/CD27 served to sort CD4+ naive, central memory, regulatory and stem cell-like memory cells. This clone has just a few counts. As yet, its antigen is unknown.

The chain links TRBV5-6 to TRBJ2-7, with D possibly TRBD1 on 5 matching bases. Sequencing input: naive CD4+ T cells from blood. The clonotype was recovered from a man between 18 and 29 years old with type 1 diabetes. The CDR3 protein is CASNGASYEQYF. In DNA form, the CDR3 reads TGTGCCAGCAATGGGGCGTCCTACGAGCAGTACTTC.